This T cell receptor (beta chain) was captured by sequencing in a study of T cells in Graves' hyperthyroidism and ophthalmopathy. Study-level information: The initial diagnosis was the point when peripheral blood was collected, ahead of any treatment.

A word on this clonotype: Antigen unknown.

General study findings and limits: Blood also carried most thyroid clonotypes expanded above 0.001.

What was amplified from RNA transcripts were TCR beta CDR3 regions. Researchers ran a first-round RT-PCR on the TCR CDR3 using the HTBI primer set. TCRdb re-called the multiplex PCR reads through MiXCR, storing one row per CDR3 protein. The sample lists hundreds of thousands of distinct CDR3 sequences, under 15% occurring once. This CDR3 is built from 18 residues. With V trimmed by 0 bases and J by 2 bases, 12 bases remained unmatched. Germline V gives CDR1 SQVTM, CDR2 ANQGSEA. This TCR was sampled from a woman in her late teens or twenties with Graves' hyperthyroidism. Sequenced sample: blood. This chain uses TRBV29-1 with TRBJ2-7; 11 bases are shared with TRBD2. This CDR3 is CSVEDSTGTSGRPYEQYF. CDR3 nucleotides: TGCAGCGTTGAAGATTCCACAGGGACTAGCGGCCGTCCCTACGAGCAGTACTTC.